These 21 T cell receptor beta chains came from one sample sequenced in a study of Graves' ophthalmopathy and Graves' hyperthyroidism. Amplifying from RNA transcripts, the study obtained TCR beta CDR3 regions. RT-PCR was first run with HTBI primers, then multiplex PCR in a second round. TCRdb passed the multiplex PCR reads through MiXCR, listing each CDR3 protein once. The sample carries about 410,000 distinct CDR3 sequences, around 20% recorded once. Sequenced sample: peripheral blood. The receptors were gathered from a woman between 18 and 30 years old with Graves' ophthalmopathy.

This clonotype showed up just a few times. The CDR3 DNA is TGTGCCAGCAGTACGGCCTCGCTTCAAGAGACCCAGTACTTC. It specifies CASSTASLQETQYF. The chain uses TRBV2 and TRBJ2-5, with D hard to call. The germline gives CDR1 SNHLY, CDR2 FYNNEI. Trimming shortened V by 5 bases and J by 2 bases, and 12 bases separated the two germline ends. This CDR3 is 14 amino acids long. Full variable domain (rest looked up from reference TRBV2 and TRBJ2-5): EPEVTQTPSHQVTQMGQEVILRCVPISNHLYFYWYRQILGQKVEFLVSFYNNEISEKSEIFDDQFSVERPDGSNFTLKIRSTKLEDSAMYFCASSTASLQETQYFGPGTRLLVL.

This clonotype was detected many times. The chain carries TRBV20-1 and TRBJ2-5; 8 bases are shared with TRBD1. This CDR3 spans 15 amino acids. V lost 3 bases, J lost 5 bases, and 11 bases stayed unmatched. Germline loops: CDR1 DFQATT, CDR2 SNEGSKA (reference sequence). CDR3 sequence reads: CSARKAGGGYETQYF. The CDR3 DNA sequence: TGCAGTGCTAGGAAGGCAGGGGGCGGATACGAGACCCAGTACTTC.

In this sample, this clonotype turned up many times. The V call is TRBV19, the J call TRBJ2-2; a weak D match, TRBD2 (6 bases). Per germline, CDR1 LNHDA and CDR2 SQIVND (reference sequence). Trimming removed 5 bases from V and 4 bases from J, with 14 bases in between. CDR3 length: 15 amino acids. CDR3 bases: TGTGCCAGTAGTGCCGGGGGATTTACCACCGGGGAGCTGTTTTTT. It is translated as CASSAGGFTTGELFF.

This clonotype was observed at least ten times. V and J are TRBV14 and TRBJ2-2; D perhaps matches TRBD2 (5 bases). The germline gives CDR1 SGHDN, CDR2 FVKESK. V was clipped by 2 bases and J by 0 bases, with 10 bases between them. The CDR3 extends over 16 amino acids. In nucleotides, the CDR3 is TGTGCCAGCAGCCAAAGGAGCGGTACGAACACCGGGGAGCTGTTTTTT. It translates to CASSQRSGTNTGELFF.

This clonotype is a singleton in its sample. V is TRBV28 and J is TRBJ2-7; D might be TRBD1 or TRBD2, each matching 5 bases. This CDR3 has 13 residues. The ends were cut back, 7 bases at V and 2 bases at J, with 12 bases in the middle. Germline values: CDR1 MDHEN, CDR2 SYDVKM. Here the CDR3 reads CASKRWGTYEQYF. The CDR3 coding sequence is TGTGCCAGCAAGCGGTGGGGGACCTACGAGCAGTACTTC.

This clonotype was seen repeatedly, ten times or more. The rearrangement links TRBV11-2 to TRBJ2-5; D is undetermined. This CDR3 has 16 amino acids. CDR1 is SGHAT, CDR2 FQNNGV, per germline. Deletions cut 4 bases from V and 4 bases from J, with 19 bases between. The CDR3 DNA reads TGTGCCAGCAGCTCGACGGGCGCCCCTATAATAGAGACCCAGTACTTC. Translation gives CASSSTGAPIIETQYF.

There are many counts of this clonotype. The chain employs TRBV29-1 and TRBJ1-2; D call uncertain. CDR3 length: 11 residues. Germline-derived CDR1 and CDR2 are SQVTM and ANQGSEA. Trimming took off 5 bases at V and 2 bases at J, with 6 bases between the two ends. In DNA, the CDR3 is TGCAGCGTTAAAATAAACTATGGCTACACCTTC. Translated, it gives CSVKINYGYTF.

This clonotype was counted many times. The rearrangement links TRBV20-1 to TRBJ1-6; D is unresolved. V shed 3 bases and J shed 6 bases, with 21 bases lying between them. CDR1 DFQATT and CDR2 SNEGSKA come from the germline V gene (reference sequence). The CDR3 is made up of 17 amino acids. The CDR3 coding sequence is TGCAGTGCTAGGGATGACCGGGCCCCGAGACGTAATTCACCCCTCCACTTT. Translated: CSARDDRAPRRNSPLHF.

This clonotype has only one observation. A single base separates this from a much larger clone, so it may be a read error. In this CDR3 the conserved last residue, phenylalanine or tryptophan, is missing, so a read error is likely. The rearrangement uses TRBV6-2 or TRBV6-3 and TRBJ2-7; D perhaps matches TRBD2 (6 bases). The CDR3 contains 13 residues. Looked up from germline, CDR1 is MNHEY and CDR2 is SVGEGT. V lost 5 bases and J lost 3, with 11 bases in between. DNA of the CDR3: TGTGCCAGCAGTCCCCAGACTAGCTACGAGCAGTACTCC. Translating it yields CASSPQTSYEQYS.

This clonotype was detected many times. The rearrangement joins TRBV7-2 to TRBJ2-5; 7 positions match TRBD2. CDR1 is SGHTA and CDR2 is FQGNSA in the germline V gene. The CDR3 is made up of 13 amino acids. V was pared by 3 bases and J by 10 bases, with 8 bases of the junction left unmatched. CDR3 sequence (DNA): TGTGCCAGCAGCTTGGGGACTACTTTAGTCCAGTACTTC. Amino acid sequence: CASSLGTTLVQYF.

This clonotype came up a few times. Germline and junction disagree at one end, which may indicate a read error. The chain recombines TRBV12-3 or TRBV12-4 with TRBJ2-7; 10 bases fit TRBD2. The CDR3 loop spans 18 amino acids. CDR3 in amino acids: CASSLGAPLAGVSYGQYF. DNA for the CDR3: TGTGCCAGCAGTCTTGGGGCCCCTCTAGCGGGAGTTAGCTACGGGCAGTACTTC.

This clonotype was seen many times. The rearrangement links TRBV7-2 to TRBJ2-5, with 10 bases identical to TRBD2. V lost 7 bases, J lost 6 bases, and 11 bases stayed unmatched. This CDR3 comprises 15 residues. CDR1 and CDR2 from the germline V gene are SGHTA and FQGNSA. CDR3 sequence: CASNPAGGRVKTQYF. CDR3 bases: TGTGCCAGCAACCCAGCGGGGGGGCGTGTGAAGACCCAGTACTTC.

This clonotype showed up many times. The chain links TRBV11-2 to TRBJ2-7; D uncertain. The V gene's germline CDR1 is SGHAT and CDR2 FQNNGV. CDR3 length: 11 residues. Trimming took off 1 base at V and 12 bases at J, with 10 bases between the two ends. The CDR3 sequence: CASSLAQSWYF. The CDR3 DNA reads TGTGCCAGCAGCTTAGCCCAGAGTTGGTACTTC.

In this sample, this clonotype turned up many times. The chain recombines TRBV28 with TRBJ2-7; maybe TRBD2 (5 bases). CDR3 size: 14 residues. The germline gives CDR1 MDHEN, CDR2 SYDVKM. V was cut by 0 bases and J by 4 bases, with 10 bases left in between. The CDR3 loop reads CASSLWGEAYEQYF. The CDR3 DNA reads TGTGCCAGCAGTTTATGGGGAGAGGCTTACGAGCAGTACTTC.

At least ten counts were recorded for this clonotype. The genes are TRBV6-2 or TRBV6-3 and TRBJ2-5, with 8 nucleotides matching TRBD1. V shed 6 bases and J 5 bases; nucleotides not matched to a gene: 8. The length of the CDR3 is 14 residues. The germline V gene has CDR1 MNHEY and CDR2 SVGEGT. The CDR3 loop is CASSKTGVSETQYF. Here the CDR3 DNA reads TGTGCCAGCAGCAAGACAGGGGTATCGGAGACCCAGTACTTC.

The genes are TRBV6-2 or TRBV6-3 and TRBJ2-5; the match to TRBD2 covers 7 bases. Per germline, CDR1 MNHEY and CDR2 SVGEGT. This CDR3 is 15 amino acids long. After removal of 0 bases from V and 4 bases from J, the junction contained 5 bases not matched to a gene. CDR3 sequence reads: CASSYSTSRAETQYF. In DNA, the CDR3 is TGTGCCAGCAGTTACTCGACTAGCAGAGCAGAGACCCAGTACTTC.

This clonotype was counted many times. As DNA, the CDR3 is TGTGCCAGCTCGCAGACTAGCGGGAGGTTATACGAGCAGTACTTC. Translation: CASSQTSGRLYEQYF. This chain links TRBV18 with TRBJ2-7, with 13 bases lining up with TRBD2. After removal of 6 bases from V and 4 bases from J, the junction contained 6 bases not matched to a gene. Germline values: CDR1 KGHSH, CDR2 LQKENI. The CDR3 has 15 residues.

This clonotype was seen more than once but under ten times. The genes are TRBV4-3 and TRBJ2-2, with D possibly being TRBD1 (5 bases). The V and J ends lost 0 bases and 6 bases respectively, with 11 bases between them. Germline V gives CDR1 LGHNA, CDR2 YSLEER. CDR3 length equals 15 residues. CDR3 loop: CASSQEQGVAGELFF. The CDR3 DNA follows: TGCGCCAGCAGCCAAGAGCAGGGCGTTGCCGGGGAGCTGTTTTTT.

This clonotype was observed many times. The chain uses TRBV9 and TRBJ2-5, with D possibly TRBD1 on 6 matching bases. V shed 2 bases and J shed 2 bases, with 16 bases lying between them. The CDR3 spans 16 residues. Germline CDR1 SGDLS, CDR2 YYNGEE. The chain's CDR3 is CASSVRGWGLQETQYF. The CDR3 bases are TGTGCCAGCAGCGTTCGGGGATGGGGGCTTCAAGAGACCCAGTACTTC. Complete variable domain (other parts from reference TRBV9 and TRBJ2-5): DSGVTQTPKHLITATGQRVTLRCSPRSGDLSVYWYQQSLDQGLQFLIQYYNGEERAKGNILERFSAQQFPDLHSELNLSSLELGDSALYFCASSVRGWGLQETQYFGPGTRLLVL.

This clonotype was seen ten or more times. It is likely a read error, because the conserved phenylalanine at the end of the CDR3 is missing. The chain is built from TRBV6-1 and TRBJ2-3, with D unclear. The CDR3 spans 15 residues. Trimming left V 3 bases short and J 4 bases short, with 14 bases between. Germline lookup yields CDR1 MNHNS and CDR2 SASEGT. CDR3 loop: CASSERANGPDTQYS. The CDR3 DNA is TGTGCCAGCAGTGAGCGAGCTAACGGGCCAGATACGCAGTATTCT.

The chain employs TRBV6-5 and TRBJ2-7; D perhaps matches TRBD1 (5 bases). V lost 0 bases and J lost 5, with 14 bases in between. The germline CDR1 and CDR2 sequences are MNHEY and SVGAGI. The CDR3 is 15 residues long. Here the CDR3 DNA reads TGTGCCAGCAGTTACTCGATGGGCAGGGCCAACGAGCAGTACTTC. Amino acid sequence: CASSYSMGRANEQYF.